The present entry profiles one T cell receptor beta chain with its context. The specificity of this receptor is unknown. No much larger clone is present one base from it, and per-base qualities are unavailable. The record originates from a study of T cell changes during pregnancy in multiple sclerosis (dated by TCRdb to about 2019). The study in broad terms: The study examined how the T cell repertoire changed over the course of pregnancy in women with multiple sclerosis.

The CDR3 sequence holds 14 residues, the cysteine and phenylalanine included. The kept DNA is CDR3 alone, 42 bases in frame from the first base. Cut back by 2 bases and 4 bases, the V and J ends lie 12 bases apart. Taken from the germline V gene, the CDR1 and CDR2 loops are KGHSH and LQKENI. The library was generated by the immunoSEQ multiplex PCR assay. TCRdb provides this immuneACCESS table in a form limited to in-frame rearrangements. Some clones are lacking; in checked studies, under half of them reflect an unresolved V gene, and why the rest are absent is not known. The sample table holds 35,000 to 55,000 clones, of which around 93% were seen once. Around 0.52% of the sample goes to the ten largest clones.

This specimen consisted of CD4+ T cells from peripheral blood mononuclear cells, obtained in the third trimester of pregnancy. The chain couples TRBV18 to TRBJ2-7; the D gene is unclear. This clonotype was obtained from a female donor with multiple sclerosis, enrolled in a pregnancy study. CDR3 protein: CASSPTLTGYEQYF. The sequenced DNA: TGTGCCAGCTCACCAACTTTGACTGGTTACGAGCAGTACTTC.